Each of the 12 T cell receptor beta chains below was sequenced from the same sample in a study of T cells in Graves' hyperthyroidism and ophthalmopathy (dated by TCRdb to about 2019). Library prep was done by multiplex PCR. These reads were obtained on an Illumina HiSeq 2000. Amplification of TCR beta CDR3 regions was carried out from RNA transcripts. For the first round of RT-PCR on the TCR CDR3, the HTBI primer set was used together with the Qiagen OneStep RT-PCR kit. TCRdb itself trimmed the public reads at Q25 with fastp, ran MiXCR and retained productive beta chains. For every CDR3 protein sequence, its rows merge into one entry that carries the most common genes and DNA. Across this sample there are hundreds of thousands of distinct CDR3 sequences, with over 11% seen only once. Of the sample, almost 6% is held by the ten largest clones. Material: blood. The receptors here all came from a young woman with Graves' hyperthyroidism that later progressed to Graves' ophthalmopathy.

The chain couples TRBV12-3 or TRBV12-4 to TRBJ2-3, with 13 bases lining up with TRBD2. V was pared by 6 bases and J by 4 bases, with 16 bases of the junction left unmatched. The CDR3 contains 19 residues. The CDR3 reads CASSPPVLAGGPNSDTQYF. CDR3 DNA: TGTGCCAGCAGCCCCCCAGTACTAGCGGGAGGGCCGAATTCAGATACGCAGTATTTT.

The CDR3 DNA follows: TGCGCCAGCAGCCGGCTCTTGGGGATGGATGGACCCACCATATATTTT. Translating it yields CASSRLLGMDGPTIYF. The chain recombines TRBV4-1 with TRBJ1-3; D remains ambiguous. Trimming shortened V by 4 bases and J by 9 bases, and 22 bases separated the two germline ends. Germline lookup yields CDR1 MGHRA and CDR2 YSYEKL. This CDR3 has 16 residues.

This clonotype showed up many times. The rearrangement joins TRBV11-2 to TRBJ2-2; 7 bases are a match to TRBD2. Per germline, CDR1 SGHAT and CDR2 FQNNGV. The CDR3 spans 16 residues. Trimming cost V 0 bases and J 7 bases; bases outside gene matches: 8. The CDR3 sequence is CASSLELAERGGELFF. The DNA for the CDR3 is TGTGCCAGCAGCTTAGAGCTAGCGGAAAGAGGCGGGGAGCTGTTTTTT.

This clonotype was seen repeatedly, ten times or more. The V gene is TRBV9, the J gene TRBJ1-6; D remains unclear. V was trimmed by 3 bases and J by 5 bases, leaving 9 bases between them. CDR1 and CDR2 from the germline V gene are SGDLS and YYNGEE. The CDR3 loop spans 14 amino acids. In DNA form, the CDR3 reads TGTGCCAGCAGCGGGACGGTGGATAATTCACCCCTCCACTTT. Translation: CASSGTVDNSPLHF.

This clonotype was counted ten times or more. The chain carries TRBV9 and TRBJ1-2, with 7 positions matching TRBD1. V lost 2 bases and J lost 4; bases outside the gene matches: 8. This CDR3 spans 15 amino acids. The germline V gene encodes CDR1 SGDLS and CDR2 YYNGEE. CDR3 protein: CASSVRDSSLYGYTF. The CDR3 nucleotides read TGTGCCAGCAGCGTTAGGGACAGTTCCCTCTATGGCTACACCTTC.

The chain has TRBV28 and TRBJ1-1, with D maybe TRBD1 (6 bases). Germline V lookup: CDR1 MDHEN, CDR2 SYDVKM. The CDR3 totals 11 residues. The V end lost 11 bases, the J end lost 4 bases, and 11 bases lay between the germline ends. Here the CDR3 DNA reads TGTGCCGCGGGGGCGCTCACTGAAGCTTTCTTT. Protein sequence: CAAGALTEAFF.

The chain couples TRBV30 to TRBJ2-2, with TRBD1 matching over 11 bases. CDR3 length: 17 amino acids. After removal of 0 bases from V and 7 bases from J, the junction contained 10 bases not matched to a gene. Germline CDR1 GTSNPN, CDR2 SVGIG (reference sequence). The CDR3 spells CAWSVGPGQGAVGELFF. CDR3 DNA sequence: TGTGCCTGGAGTGTTGGTCCCGGACAGGGGGCTGTCGGGGAGCTGTTTTTT.

The chain couples TRBV27 to TRBJ1-2; D call uncertain. The CDR3 covers 15 residues. Germline assignment: CDR1 MNHEY and CDR2 SMNVEV (reference sequence). With 7 bases removed from V and 3 bases from J, the gap between germline ends came to 18 bases. Here the CDR3 DNA reads TGTGCCAGCAAAGACTCTACAAGGGCCGACTATGGCTACACCTTC. This gives the protein CASKDSTRADYGYTF.

This clonotype was observed many times. The chain links TRBV27 to TRBJ1-1; the D gene is possibly TRBD1 (5 bases). There are 14 residues in the CDR3. CDR1 and CDR2 from the germline V gene are MNHEY and SMNVEV (reference sequence). With 4 bases removed from V and 4 bases from J, the gap between germline ends came to 13 bases. In nucleotides, the CDR3 is TGTGCCAGCAGTTATCGGCAGGGAAGCACTGAAGCTTTCTTT. It is translated as CASSYRQGSTEAFF.

This chain uses TRBV30 with TRBJ2-5; 7 bases are a match to TRBD1. The V segment lost 2 bases and the J segment 4 bases; nucleotides outside the gene matches: 4. This CDR3 is 13 amino acids long. Germline V gene sequence: CDR1 GTSNPN, CDR2 SVGIG (reference sequence). CDR3 sequence reads: CAWSRAGGETQYF. As DNA, the CDR3 is TGTGCCTGGAGTAGGGCAGGGGGAGAGACCCAGTACTTC.

The chain is built from TRBV5-4 and TRBJ2-7, with TRBD1 as a possible D gene (6 bases). This CDR3 is built from 14 residues. The V gene's germline CDR1 is SGHNT and CDR2 YYREEE (reference sequence). V lost 2 bases to trimming and J lost 3 bases, with 12 bases between them. CDR3 sequence: CASSLPGQDYEQYF. CDR3 coding DNA: TGTGCCAGCAGCTTACCGGGACAAGACTACGAGCAGTACTTC.

The table lists this clonotype with many counts. The CDR3 DNA reads as TGTGCCAGCAGTGACGGGGACAGTAATGAAAAACTGTTTTTT. Protein sequence: CASSDGDSNEKLFF. The chain links TRBV6-1 to TRBJ1-4, with TRBD1 matching 7 bases. The length of the CDR3 is 14 residues. Germline-derived CDR1 and CDR2 are MNHNS and SASEGT. After removal of 3 bases from V and 4 bases from J, the junction contained 2 bases not matched to a gene.